This T cell receptor (beta chain) was obtained from a study of neoadjuvant nivolumab and ipilimumab in lung cancer. About this clone: Its matching antigen is unknown.

Study-wide results and caveats: Compared with tumor-adjacent uninvolved lung, resected tumors showed greater richness and clonality.

Measured with immunoSEQ multiplex PCR; TCRdb has only the in-frame clones, and not every one. The profile shows some 6,900 clones, about 89% of them singletons. From germline, CDR1 is SGHNT and CDR2 YYREEE (reference sequence). The CDR3 spans 17 residues. With V trimmed by 0 bases and J by 4 bases, 4 bases remained unmatched. The sequencing here drew on tumor tissue, taken after neoadjuvant nivolumab, alone or with ipilimumab, at or shortly before surgery. The chain joins TRBV5-4 to TRBJ2-1; 13 bases align to TRBD2. This clonotype originated in an adult with non-small cell lung cancer. Some clones in this sample may be carry-over from other donors' samples. The CDR3 DNA reads TGTGCCAGCAGCTTGGCAAGGACTAGCGGGAGTTACAATGAGCAGTTCTTC. Residues: CASSLARTSGSYNEQFF.